The clone carrying this T cell receptor (beta chain) appeared many times. Previously published methods and listed TCR primers were used for the bulk TCR libraries. TCRdb independently ran MiXCR on the PCR reads; one entry per CDR3 protein. The sample records about 630,000 distinct CDR3 sequences, around 25% being singletons. V shed 1 base, J shed 2 bases, and the junction held 3 bases outside the gene matches. The CDR3 totals 16 residues. In germline, CDR1 is MGHRA, CDR2 YSYEKL. This entry is derived from a study of molecular identifiers for immune sequencing clone quantification. The specimen was naive CD8+ T cells from blood, with Jurkat cell RNA spiked in. As for subset: FACS-sorted CD8+CD4-CCR7+CD45RA+ naive T cells. The V gene is TRBV4-1, the J gene TRBJ2-3, with 10 bases fitting TRBD2. This clonotype was sampled from a human donor in good health. Some libraries in this study had Jurkat cell RNA spiked in. The CDR3 DNA sequence: TGCGCCAGCAGCCAAGTAGGACTAGCGGACACAGATACGCAGTATTTT. It codes for CASSQVGLADTDTQYF.